This TCR beta chain came from a study of neoadjuvant anti-PD-1 for oral cavity cancer. About the research overall: Before surgery, most patients got three to four biweekly 3 mg/kg nivolumab doses. The study, taken as a whole, reports: Treg/Th17 ratio rose with pretreatment blood and fell with post-treatment tumor TCRbeta clonality.

Concerning this clone itself: Its specificity is not known.

As for time point: after neoadjuvant nivolumab, at surgical resection. The patients had HPV-negative, locally advanced oral cavity squamous cell carcinoma. Repertoires were generated with immunoSEQ multiplex PCR, while TCRdb's copy carries only in-frame clones and drops some. Of about 14,000 clones listed, roughly three quarters are singletons. Sample: PBMCs, taken after nivolumab (anti-PD-1) treatment. The TCR was taken from a person aged 35-79 years with oral cavity squamous cell carcinoma.

Here the CDR3 reads CASSLDLGVQGGYTF. CDR3 coding DNA: TGTGCCAGCAGCTTGGACCTCGGGGTCCAGGGGGGCTACACCTTC. The gene calls are TRBV5-4 and TRBJ1-2; the D gene is possibly TRBD1 (6 bases). V dropped 0 bases and J dropped 8 bases, with 17 bases sitting between them. The V gene's germline CDR1 is SGHNT and CDR2 YYREEE (reference sequence). CDR3 length equals 15 residues.